Following are 31 T cell receptor beta chains from one sample sequenced in a study of T-cell memory formation after mild COVID-19. TCRdb passed the 5' RACE reads through MiXCR, listing each CDR3 protein once. In the table there are more than 300,000 distinct CDR3 sequences, 14% of which are singletons. The source material was PBMCs or a T cell subset sorted from them (not recorded which). The receptors here all came from a man aged 18 to 29 who had mild COVID-19 (a few samples of this study predate the infection). Cell type and time point are not known.

This clonotype was found many times. The chain joins TRBV5-1 to TRBJ1-1, with a tentative D call TRBD1 (5 bases). The germline V gene has CDR1 SGHRS and CDR2 YFSETQ. The CDR3 is 14 amino acids. The V and J ends lost 0 bases and 11 bases respectively, with 17 bases between them. CDR3 nucleotide sequence: TGCGCCAGCAGCTTGGGGCCCGAGGCGGGGCCGGCTTTCTTT. As protein: CASSLGPEAGPAFF.

The rearrangement uses TRBV5-1 and TRBJ2-7; 10 bases align to TRBD2. J gave up 3 bases and V 0 bases, and 9 bases lay outside the gene matches. This CDR3 is 17 amino acids long. The germline V gene encodes CDR1 SGHRS and CDR2 YFSETQ. The CDR3 nucleotides are TGCGCCAGCAGCTTGGGAACTAGCGGGACAGCAAACTACGAGCAGTACTTC. This gives the protein CASSLGTSGTANYEQYF.

The chain combines TRBV6-1 with TRBJ1-2; D gene ambiguous. Germline V CDR1 and CDR2: MNHNS, SASEGT. The ends were cut back, 10 bases at V and 3 bases at J, with 21 bases in the middle. This CDR3 is 15 amino acids long. The CDR3 DNA is TGTGCCACCACACCCGGACGTTCCCTTGACTATGGCTACACCTTC. Translation: CATTPGRSLDYGYTF.

This sequence joins TRBV6-2 or TRBV6-3 and TRBJ2-7; 11 bases agree with TRBD1. The germline V gene has CDR1 MNHEY and CDR2 SVGEGT. The V segment lost 6 bases and the J segment 5 bases; nucleotides outside the gene matches: 6. This CDR3 contains 14 residues. CDR3 coding DNA: TGTGCCAGCAGGGGGACAGGGGGAACGGACGAGCAGTACGTC. It translates to CASRGTGGTDEQYV.

This clonotype was detected many times. The genes are TRBV24-1 and TRBJ2-1; 11 positions agree with TRBD2. This CDR3 has 15 amino acids. Germline loops: CDR1 KGHDR, CDR2 SFDVKD. V shed 3 bases, J shed 8 bases, and the junction held 5 bases outside the gene matches. The CDR3: CATSDPGLAGDEQFF. DNA for the CDR3: TGTGCCACCAGTGATCCCGGACTAGCGGGTGATGAGCAGTTCTTC.

V and J are TRBV3-1 and TRBJ1-1, with D uncertain. The ends were cut back, 0 bases at V and 6 bases at J, with 11 bases in the middle. This CDR3 is built from 14 residues. In germline, CDR1 is LGHDT, CDR2 YNNKEL (reference sequence). CDR3 sequence: CASSQEAGSAEAFF. CDR3 nucleotides: TGTGCCAGCAGCCAAGAGGCAGGATCGGCTGAAGCTTTCTTT.

This chain joins TRBV12-3 or TRBV12-4 and TRBJ2-7; tentatively, D is TRBD2 (5 bases). The V end was cut by 5 bases, the J end by 6 bases, with 14 bases between. This CDR3 has 13 residues. The CDR3 loop is CASSLGDLVEQYF. DNA of the CDR3: TGTGCCAGCAGTCTCGGGGATCTCGTCGAGCAGTACTTC.

This chain links TRBV3-1 with TRBJ2-7, with no clear D. V was shortened by 1 base and J by 3 bases, with 4 bases between the two germline ends. This CDR3 is 12 amino acids long. Germline lookup yields CDR1 LGHDT and CDR2 YNNKEL (reference sequence). The CDR3 coding sequence is TGTGCCAGCAGCCAAGTCTTCTACGAGCAGTACTTC. It encodes CASSQVFYEQYF.

The chain employs TRBV20-1 and TRBJ1-1; D not resolved. CDR1 is DFQATT and CDR2 is SNEGSKA in the germline V gene (reference sequence). There are 15 residues in the CDR3. The V end was cut by 5 bases, the J end by 1 base, with 17 bases between. The CDR3 DNA reads as TGCAGTGCTCCTGACACGACCATGGGGAACACTGAAGCTTTCTTT. Protein sequence: CSAPDTTMGNTEAFF.

This sequence joins TRBV5-6 and TRBJ1-1, with D unclear. The germline CDR1 and CDR2 sequences are SGHDT and YYEEEE. The germline V and J ends were trimmed by 4 bases and 0 bases, with 10 bases remaining between them. This CDR3 comprises 14 residues. Here the CDR3 reads CASSKRTVNTEAFF. Written as DNA, the CDR3 is TGTGCCAGCAGCAAAAGGACGGTGAACACTGAAGCTTTCTTT.

This clonotype was seen only a few times. The CDR3 nucleotides are TGCGCCAGCAGCTTGGAGGGCAGGCAGTACACTGAAGCTTTCTTT. It encodes CASSLEGRQYTEAFF. This rearrangement joins TRBV5-1 to TRBJ1-1; no definite D call. V was trimmed by 0 bases and J by 3 bases, leaving 12 bases between them. The germline V gene has CDR1 SGHRS and CDR2 YFSETQ. The CDR3 loop spans 15 amino acids.

V and J are TRBV21-1 and TRBJ2-7. TRBV21-1 is an annotated pseudogene. This CDR3 has 13 residues. As DNA, the CDR3 is TGTGCCAGCAGCAGTCTGTATTCCTACGAGCAGTACGTC. As protein: CASSSLYSYEQYV.

This clonotype has just a few counts. The chain employs TRBV5-1 and TRBJ2-1; D may correspond to TRBD1 or TRBD2 (6 bases each). V lost 5 bases to trimming and J lost 10 bases, with 22 bases between them. The CDR3 is 15 amino acids. CDR1 is SGHRS, CDR2 YFSETQ, per germline. This CDR3 is CASSVQGGPLGEQFF. The CDR3 nucleotides are TGCGCCAGCAGTGTACAAGGGGGGCCCCTCGGAGAGCAGTTCTTC.

This clonotype was seen at least ten times. The chain is built from TRBV4-3 and TRBJ2-7; possibly TRBD1 or TRBD2 for D (6 bases each). CDR1 is LGHNA and CDR2 is YSLEER in the germline V gene. The CDR3 is 17 amino acids. V was trimmed by 3 bases and J by 3 bases, leaving 21 bases between them. CDR3 amino acids: CASSQIRGSGAYYEQYV. In DNA form, the CDR3 reads TGCGCCAGCAGCCAGATCAGGGGTAGCGGCGCATACTACGAGCAGTACGTC.

This CDR3 reads CASSPSTGYTF. Here the CDR3 DNA reads TGTGCCAGCAGCCCCTCAACTGGCTACACCTTC. V usage is TRBV5-5 and J usage is TRBJ1-2; D is unresolved. The CDR3 contains 11 residues. Trimming shortened V by 4 bases and J by 7 bases, and 8 bases separated the two germline ends. Germline CDR1 reads SGHKS; CDR2 reads YYEKEE (reference sequence).

The sample holds a few counts of this clonotype. The V call is TRBV19, the J call TRBJ1-1, with a weak D call TRBD1 (5 bases). Trimming took off 2 bases at V and 5 bases at J, with 9 bases between the two ends. This CDR3 is 13 amino acids long. CDR1 and CDR2 (germline): LNHDA, SQIVND (reference sequence). The CDR3 region is CASSIRGETEAFF. Written as DNA, the CDR3 is TGTGCCAGTAGTATACGGGGGGAGACTGAAGCTTTCTTT.

The CDR3 loop is CSARDSNKETQYF. In DNA form, the CDR3 reads TGCAGTGCTAGGGACAGTAACAAAGAGACCCAGTACTTC. The chain has TRBV20-1 and TRBJ2-5; possibly TRBD1 for D (6 bases). The ends were cut back, 3 bases at V and 3 bases at J, with 11 bases in the middle. CDR1 DFQATT and CDR2 SNEGSKA come from the germline V gene (reference sequence). This CDR3 has 13 residues.

There are a few counts of this clonotype. For the CDR3, the DNA is TGTGCCAGCAGCATACAGGGGGCTGGAGCTTTCTTT. The encoded protein is CASSIQGAGAFF. The genes are TRBV12-3 or TRBV12-4 and TRBJ1-1; 9 bases map to TRBD1. V was clipped by 6 bases and J by 10 bases; unmatched bases: 6. The CDR3 contains 12 residues.

In DNA form, the CDR3 reads TGCGCCAGCAGCCCGCAGTGGGGGTCGGCCGGGGAGCTGTTTTTT. Protein sequence: CASSPQWGSAGELFF. The genes are TRBV5-1 and TRBJ2-2; D might be TRBD1 or TRBD2, each matching 5 bases. CDR1 is SGHRS, CDR2 YFSETQ, per germline. This CDR3 contains 15 residues. Trimming removed 4 bases at V and 6 bases at J, with 16 bases between.

The sample holds many counts of this clonotype. V gene TRBV7-9 combines with J gene TRBJ2-3; 8 bases match TRBD2. Looked up from germline, CDR1 is SEHNR and CDR2 is FQNEAQ (reference sequence). The CDR3 extends over 16 amino acids. V gave up 3 bases and J gave up 4 bases; unmatched junction bases: 9. CDR3 protein: CASSFFPGGAADTQYF. CDR3 nucleotide sequence: TGTGCCAGCAGCTTCTTCCCGGGGGGGGCCGCAGATACGCAGTATTTT.

This clonotype has a handful of counts. The V gene is TRBV6-2 or TRBV6-3, the J gene TRBJ2-3; 7 bases fit TRBD2. V gave up 6 bases and J gave up 2 bases; unmatched junction bases: 14. The CDR3 extends over 17 amino acids. The germline V gene encodes CDR1 MNHEY and CDR2 SVGEGT. The CDR3 here is CASRTFPGDYLTDTQYF. CDR3 coding DNA: TGTGCCAGCAGAACCTTCCCGGGGGACTACCTCACAGATACGCAGTATTTT.

There are a few counts of this clonotype. The chain carries TRBV6-2 or TRBV6-3 and TRBJ2-2, with TRBD1 matching over 8 bases. CDR3 length: 14 amino acids. Trimming at V came to 6 bases and at J to 4 bases, leaving 4 bases not matched to a gene. Germline CDR1 is MNHEY and CDR2 is SVGEGT. The CDR3 is CASRTGVVTGELFF. CDR3 DNA sequence: TGTGCCAGCAGGACAGGGGTCGTCACCGGGGAGCTGTTTTTT.

This clonotype was counted a few times. The chain couples TRBV4-2 to TRBJ2-5, with a possible D match to TRBD2 (6 bases). Trimming cost V 4 bases and J 5 bases, with 23 bases left between them. This CDR3 is built from 17 residues. CDR1 and CDR2 from the germline V gene are LGHNA and YNFKEQ. The CDR3 sequence is CASSLTASGLTGETQYF. The CDR3 bases are TGTGCCAGCAGCCTGACGGCCTCGGGACTTACGGGGGAGACCCAGTACTTC.

This clonotype was detected only a few times. The rearrangement links TRBV7-9 to TRBJ1-1; no reliable D call. Trimming removed 0 bases from V and 3 bases from J, with 14 bases in between. This CDR3 comprises 16 residues. Germline V gives CDR1 SEHNR, CDR2 FQNEAQ (reference sequence). The CDR3 here is CASSLAAERSDTEAFF. In DNA form, the CDR3 reads TGTGCCAGCAGCTTAGCGGCCGAAAGATCTGACACTGAAGCTTTCTTT.

V is TRBV5-6 and J is TRBJ2-6, with D perhaps matching TRBD1 (5 bases). Germline assignment: CDR1 SGHDT and CDR2 YYEEEE. This CDR3 is built from 16 residues. The V end lost 0 bases, the J end lost 2 bases, and 9 bases lay between the germline ends. CDR3 loop: CASSLAGSAGANVLTF. The CDR3, as DNA: TGTGCCAGCAGCTTGGCAGGGTCGGCTGGGGCCAACGTCCTGACTTTC.

This clonotype was seen a few times. The V and J genes are TRBV10-3 and TRBJ2-3, with D perhaps matching TRBD2 (5 bases). CDR1 is ENHRY, CDR2 SYGVKD, per germline. V lost 1 base and J 4 bases, leaving 12 bases between the germline ends. The CDR3 extends over 15 amino acids. The CDR3: CAISEFSETADTQYF. The CDR3 DNA follows: TGTGCCATCAGTGAGTTTAGCGAGACGGCAGATACGCAGTATTTT.

This clonotype was detected a few times. V gene TRBV7-9 combines with J gene TRBJ1-2, with 7 bases aligning to TRBD1. The germline gives CDR1 SEHNR, CDR2 FQNEAQ (reference sequence). This CDR3 has 13 residues. The ends lost 7 bases at V and 5 bases at J; junction bases unmatched: 7. The CDR3 coding sequence is TGTGCCAGCACCCTAGACAGGGCTTATGGCTACACCTTC. It is translated as CASTLDRAYGYTF.

V usage is TRBV9 and J usage is TRBJ2-2; D call uncertain. Looked up from germline, CDR1 is SGDLS and CDR2 is YYNGEE. There are 16 residues in the CDR3. Between the trimmed V and J ends, which lost 0 bases and 0 bases, there was a span of 9 bases. The CDR3 here is CASSVGGLSNTGELFF. CDR3 DNA sequence: TGTGCCAGCAGCGTAGGTGGGCTCTCGAACACCGGGGAGCTGTTTTTT.

The V gene is TRBV27, the J gene TRBJ2-7; D gene ambiguous. V was pared by 3 bases and J by 3 bases, with 18 bases between. Germline CDR1 is MNHEY and CDR2 is SMNVEV (reference sequence). The CDR3 is 16 amino acids. CDR3 coding DNA: TGTGCCAGCAGTTTCTCCACTTCGCGGCAGAACTACGAGCAGTACTTC. Protein sequence: CASSFSTSRQNYEQYF.

This clonotype was found many times. The V gene is TRBV7-9, the J gene TRBJ2-3, with unresolved D. CDR1 and CDR2 from the germline V gene are SEHNR and FQNEAQ (reference sequence). The CDR3 totals 13 residues. V gave up 2 bases and J gave up 1 base, with 4 bases separating them. CDR3 residues: CASSLLRTDTQYF. DNA for the CDR3: TGTGCCAGCAGCTTATTGCGCACAGATACGCAGTATTTT.

The chain joins TRBV6-5 to TRBJ2-1; 8 positions agree with TRBD1. V was pared by 6 bases and J by 12 bases, with 10 bases of the junction left unmatched. Germline loops: CDR1 MNHEY, CDR2 SVGAGI. This CDR3 is 13 amino acids long. The CDR3 bases are TGTGCCAGCAGCCGGGCCAGGGGGCGTGGGCAGTTCTTC. This gives the protein CASSRARGRGQFF.